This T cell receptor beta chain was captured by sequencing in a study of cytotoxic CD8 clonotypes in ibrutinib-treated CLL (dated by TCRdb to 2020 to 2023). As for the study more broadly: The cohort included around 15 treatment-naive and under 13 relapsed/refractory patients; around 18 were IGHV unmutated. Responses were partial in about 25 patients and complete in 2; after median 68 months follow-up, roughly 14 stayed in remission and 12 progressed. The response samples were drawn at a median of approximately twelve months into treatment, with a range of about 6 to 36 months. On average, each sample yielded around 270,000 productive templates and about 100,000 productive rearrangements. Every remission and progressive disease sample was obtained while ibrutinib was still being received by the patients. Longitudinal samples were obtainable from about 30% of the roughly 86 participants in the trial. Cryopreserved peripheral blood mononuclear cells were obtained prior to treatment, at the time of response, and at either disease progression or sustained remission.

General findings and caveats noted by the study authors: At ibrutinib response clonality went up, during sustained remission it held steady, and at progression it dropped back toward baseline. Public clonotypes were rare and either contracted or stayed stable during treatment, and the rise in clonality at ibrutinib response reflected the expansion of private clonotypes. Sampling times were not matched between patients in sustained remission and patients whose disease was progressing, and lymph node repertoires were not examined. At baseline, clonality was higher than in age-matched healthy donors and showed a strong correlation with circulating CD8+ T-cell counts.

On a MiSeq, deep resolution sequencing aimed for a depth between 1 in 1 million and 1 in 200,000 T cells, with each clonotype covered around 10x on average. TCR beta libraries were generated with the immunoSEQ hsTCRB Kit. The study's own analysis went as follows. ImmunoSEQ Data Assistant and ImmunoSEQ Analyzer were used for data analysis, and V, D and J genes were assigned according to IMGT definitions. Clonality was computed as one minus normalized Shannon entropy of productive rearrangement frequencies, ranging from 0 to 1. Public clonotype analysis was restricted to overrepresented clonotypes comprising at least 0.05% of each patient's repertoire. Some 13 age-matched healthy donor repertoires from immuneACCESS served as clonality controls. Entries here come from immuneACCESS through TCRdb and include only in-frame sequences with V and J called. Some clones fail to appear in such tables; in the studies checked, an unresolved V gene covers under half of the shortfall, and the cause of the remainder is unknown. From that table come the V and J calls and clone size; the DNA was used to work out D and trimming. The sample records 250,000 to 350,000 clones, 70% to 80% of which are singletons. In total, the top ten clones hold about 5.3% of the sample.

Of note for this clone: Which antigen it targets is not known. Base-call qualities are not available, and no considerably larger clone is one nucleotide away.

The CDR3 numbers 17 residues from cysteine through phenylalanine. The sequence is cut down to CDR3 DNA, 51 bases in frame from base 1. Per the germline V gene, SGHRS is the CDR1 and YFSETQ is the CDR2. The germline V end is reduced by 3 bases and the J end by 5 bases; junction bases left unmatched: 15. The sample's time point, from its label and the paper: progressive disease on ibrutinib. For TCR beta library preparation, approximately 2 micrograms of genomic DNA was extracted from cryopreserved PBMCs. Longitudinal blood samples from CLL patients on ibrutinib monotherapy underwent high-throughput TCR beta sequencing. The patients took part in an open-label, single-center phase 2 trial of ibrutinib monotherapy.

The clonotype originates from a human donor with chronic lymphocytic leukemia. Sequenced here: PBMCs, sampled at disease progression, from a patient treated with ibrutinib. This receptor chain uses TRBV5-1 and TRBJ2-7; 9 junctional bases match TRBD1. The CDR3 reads CASSWRFPGQGKDEQYF. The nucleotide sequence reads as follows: TGCGCCAGCAGCTGGCGATTCCCGGGACAGGGTAAGGACGAGCAGTACTTC.